This paragraph covers one T cell receptor (beta chain) sequence. Its antigen is not known. In the same sample, other DNA sequences code for this CDR3. The data stem from a study of shared clonotypes between healthy human individuals. The overall study: The people who gave samples were a couple of women and three men aged 18 to 49.

CD45RO-negative CD8 cells positively selected for CCR7 made up the naive population, which excluded terminally differentiated effector memory CD45RA+ cells. General study results and limits: Estimated richness values were generally larger in naive subsets than in memory subsets. With several donors compared, 5% to 5.5% of naive CD4 clonotypes were shared. Clonotypes shared by all four sorted-subset donors had higher generation probabilities than non-shared clonotypes.

Profiling relied on immunoSEQ multiplex PCR, and the TCRdb table lists in-frame clones only, not all of them. This table holds millions of clones, about 95% found once. This CDR3 is 13 amino acids long. V shed 3 bases and J shed 1 base, with 6 bases lying between them. CDR1 LNHDA and CDR2 SQIVND come from the germline V gene (reference sequence). The V gene is TRBV19, the J gene TRBJ1-1; no reliable D call. Sequenced material: naive CD8+ T cells sorted from blood. This receptor was obtained from a man in his late teens or twenties in good health. In nucleotides, the CDR3 is TGTGCCAGTAGTATCTCGGCGAACACTGAAGCTTTCTTT. It codes for CASSISANTEAFF.